This T cell receptor beta chain was observed in a study of blood T cell repertoires in COVID-19. On the study more broadly: Acute and convalescent COVID-19 specimens originated in the United States, Italy and Spain.

Recruits, aged about 18 to 89 years, lived in 24 US areas. Germline assignment: CDR1 SGDLS and CDR2 YYNGEE. Trimming at V came to 4 bases and at J to 6 bases, leaving 12 bases not matched to a gene. The CDR3 runs to 15 residues. Methods used by the authors: The assay estimated nucleated cells by amplifying reference gene primers. This table comes from immunoSEQ multiplex PCR, and its TCRdb copy is limited to in-frame clones, with some not included. Clone size and V and J calls were adopted from that table, with D and trimming inferred from the DNA. The data contain 200,000 to 250,000 clones, 80% of them singletons.

The specimen sequenced was PBMCs or T cells enriched from blood (not recorded which). The sequence was obtained from a woman aged 35 to 49 with acute COVID-19. This chain connects TRBV9 to TRBJ2-7, with 8 bases lining up with TRBD2. CDR3 DNA sequence: TGTGCCAGCAGCTCCTTCGGGGGCGGGGGGATCGAGCAGTACTTC. It yields the protein CASSSFGGGGIEQYF.